Listed below are T cell receptor beta chains from one sample, sequenced in a study of pediatric ulcerative colitis. The data were produced by immunoSEQ multiplex PCR, yet TCRdb's version contains in-frame clones alone and is incomplete. The table includes some 15,000 clones, around 77% detected once. Sequenced input: gut tissue. The origin of the receptors is a boy aged 5 to 17 who was a control in a study of pediatric ulcerative colitis. Both conserved end residues are part of each CDR3. Fields, in order: CDR3 protein, CDR3 DNA, D gene, J gene, V gene, clone size. D genes are given only for firm matches. Part of the rows lack a size; the others show once, few, many or a class for expanded clones.

CASTRSDQPQHF TGTGCCAGCACGAGGAGCGATCAGCCCCAGCATTTT . TRBJ1-5 TRBV6-1 .
CASTSLNQPQHF TGTGCCAGCACCTCCCTAAATCAGCCCCAGCATTTT . TRBJ1-5 TRBV5-8 .
CSVGTRGTQYF TGCAGCGTGGGGACTAGGGGGACGCAGTATTTT TRBD2 TRBJ2-3 TRBV29-1 .
CASSESYWRTGGKDTQYF TGTGCCAGCAGTGAATCTTATTGGAGGACAGGGGGTAAAGATACGCAGTATTTT TRBD1 TRBJ2-3 TRBV6-1 .
CAISAKRDSQYF TGTGCCATCAGCGCCAAGCGGGACTCCCAGTACTTC TRBD2 TRBJ2-5 TRBV10-3 .
CASGLGKTGLNTEAFF TGTGCTAGTGGTTTGGGAAAGACAGGGCTGAACACTGAAGCTTTCTTT TRBD1 TRBJ1-1 TRBV12-5 few
CAISDSNTDTQYF TGTGCCATCAGTGACTCTAACACAGATACGCAGTATTTT . TRBJ2-3 TRBV10-3 .
CASSPTGGLWTRGMYNEQFF TGTGCCAGCAGTCCGACAGGAGGCTTATGGACTAGGGGTATGTACAATGAGCAGTTCTTC . TRBJ2-1 TRBV2 .
CASSLVGTENEQYF TGCGCCAGCAGCTTGGTAGGGACAGAGAACGAGCAGTACTTC TRBD1 TRBJ2-7 TRBV5-1 once
CASSLQPGTANTGELFF TGCGCCAGCAGCTTGCAACCCGGGACAGCGAACACCGGGGAGCTGTTTTTT TRBD1 TRBJ2-2 TRBV5-1 .
CASRRQGGNLYEQYF TGCGCCAGCCGAAGGCAGGGTGGGAACCTCTACGAGCAGTACTTC . TRBJ2-7 TRBV5-1 few
CASSLTDTQYF TGTGCCAGCAGCTTGACGGATACGCAGTATTTT . TRBJ2-3 TRBV7-9 .
CASSLGRGNQPQHF TGTGCCAGCAGTTTAGGCAGGGGGAATCAGCCCCAGCATTTT TRBD1 TRBJ1-5 TRBV27 .
CASSLGTGTSGFYQETQYF TGTGCCAGCAGCCTTGGGACCGGGACTAGCGGGTTTTACCAAGAGACCCAGTACTTC TRBD2 TRBJ2-5 TRBV9 .
CASSLPQVSGANVLTF TGCGCCAGCAGCCTCCCCCAGGTTTCTGGGGCCAACGTCCTGACTTTC . TRBJ2-6 TRBV5-1 .
CASSEAPQGFYEQYF TGTGCCAGCAGTGAAGCGCCACAGGGCTTCTACGAGCAGTACTTC . TRBJ2-7 TRBV6-1 .
CASQGHLYSNQPQHF TGTGCCAGCCAGGGACACCTGTATAGCAATCAGCCCCAGCATTTT . TRBJ1-5 TRBV2 .
CASSLGLATGELFF TGTGCCAGCAGCTTGGGACTAGCGACCGGGGAGCTGTTTTTT TRBD2 TRBJ2-2 TRBV5-6 .